The 2 T cell receptor beta chains in this list originate from one sample, sequenced in a study of blood T cell repertoires in COVID-19. Only in-frame clones appear in the TCRdb table, and some are missing; sequencing was by immunoSEQ multiplex PCR. The table includes 120,000 or so clones, roughly three quarters detected once. The sequencing sample was made of peripheral blood. The origin of the receptors is a man aged 40-49 years with active or convalescent COVID-19.

This clone was detected only once. This chain connects TRBV7-3 to TRBJ2-5; TRBD2 aligns across 11 bases. Germline-derived CDR1 and CDR2 are SGHTA and FQGTGA. The CDR3 length is 16 residues. V dropped 5 bases and J dropped 4; count of bases not matched to a gene: 9. The CDR3: CASSPIAGGPRETQYF. The CDR3 DNA follows: TGTGCCAGCAGCCCGATAGCGGGAGGGCCTAGAGAGACCCAGTACTTC.

The chain is built from TRBV29-1 and TRBJ2-1; 10 bases fit TRBD1. Germline assignment: CDR1 SQVTM and CDR2 ANQGSEA. The ends lost 6 bases at V and 6 bases at J; junction bases unmatched: 5. This CDR3 contains 13 residues. This chain's CDR3 is CSVWTGGSNEQFF. CDR3 DNA sequence: TGCAGCGTATGGACAGGGGGTTCCAATGAGCAGTTCTTC.